This TCR beta chain was retrieved from a study of CD8+ T cells in alopecia areata (dated by TCRdb to the late 2010s). Regarding the complete study: Treated patients were enrolled in an open-label pilot trial of oral tofacitinib, 5 to 10 mg twice daily, for moderate-to-severe alopecia areata. TCRbeta CDR3 regions were amplified by immunoSEQ multiplex PCR with 35 Vbeta forward and 13 Jbeta reverse primers. Patients on tofacitinib were biopsied at baseline and after 4 and 24 weeks of treatment, and several of the patients also had a later scalp biopsy. In treated patients, disease severity was measured using the SALT score, which gives the percentage of scalp surface area affected. To study T cell clonal expansion in alopecia areata, the researchers applied high-throughput TCRbeta sequencing to both the C3H/HeJ mouse model and human patients. The RNA source kit depended on sample type: the PAXgene miRNA kit for fixed scalp, the miRNeasy kit for PBMCs, and the RNeasy kit for mouse skin. Scalp clonality was compared across normal scalp (n=4), patchy alopecia areata scalp (n=8), and alopecia totalis/universalis scalp (n=8). On the human side, TCRbeta sequencing was run on scalp tissue and on sorted CD4+ and CD8+ peripheral blood T cells from healthy controls and from alopecia areata patients with either patchy or totalis/universalis disease. Tofacitinib was given for 6 to 18 months, followed by 6 months of follow-up off drug to assess delayed response and recurrence.

The treatment or condition tag for this specimen amounts to: oral pan-JAK inhibitor, 5-10 mg twice daily. Lesional scalp punch biopsies and peripheral blood were collected from alopecia areata patients. PBMCs were isolated by density centrifugation and stained for CD3, CD4 and CD8, and CD4+ and CD8+ T cells were sorted on a FACSAria. Libraries were made using the immunoSEQ multiplex PCR assay. RNA was extracted from all samples and reverse transcribed into cDNA, which served as template for TCR sequencing. First-strand cDNA was synthesized with SuperScript III using a 2:1 mix of oligo-dT and random hexamers. Amplification bias was assessed with a synthetic immune receptor repertoire, and residual bias was removed computationally. Under the source paper's analysis protocol: Raw reads were preprocessed for error removal, and CDR3 was defined according to IMGT conventions as running from the conserved cysteine to phenylalanine. Clonality was calculated as 1 minus Shannon entropy normalized by log2 of the number of productive unique TCRs. Whether scalp clones were CD4 or CD8 was inferred by matching scalp TCRbeta sequences against CD4 and CD8 repertoires sorted from blood. The table was pulled from immuneACCESS by TCRdb, which kept in-frame rearrangements only. Such tables lose some clones; where checked, under half of the loss comes from unresolved V genes, and the rest has no known cause. V and J calls and clone size are copied from that table; D and trimming were computed from the DNA. The sample records about 270,000 clones, 45% to 70% of which are singletons. 0.75% to 0.95% of the sample goes to the ten largest clones.

Comments on this clone: Its recognized antigen is unknown. Nothing much larger sits one base from this clone, and base qualities are not available.

The germline V gene sets CDR1 to SQVTM and CDR2 to ANQGSEA. V is trimmed back by 4 bases and J by 4 bases, and the junction contains 4 bases that no gene match accounts for. Taken from cysteine to phenylalanine, the CDR3 has 12 residues. The CDR3 DNA has 36 bases and is translated from base 1. The investigation overall reported the following: Many expanded lesional clones persisted in scalp and blood during tofacitinib treatment, which may partly explain relapse after stopping treatment. Because the treated cohort was small and had only one nonresponder, larger studies are needed to examine links between baseline CD8+ expansion and response. TCR sequences shared between patients were less clear than in mice, possibly partly because of HLA diversity in the patient population. Tofacitinib significantly decreased scalp clonality and the number of expanded CD8+ clones among the top 100 scalp clones. Lesional scalp, especially in alopecia totalis/universalis, showed higher clonality and more expanded CD8+ clones than normal scalp, suggesting antigenic drive. Unlike mouse skin, where gammadelta T cells dominate, normal human skin contains resident alphabeta T cells that get sequenced too, which complicates analysis of the scalp TCR repertoire.

The rearranged segments are TRBV29-1 and TRBJ2-7, and 7 junction bases match TRBD1. The specimen was CD4+ T cells sorted from blood, collected around week 53, from a patient treated with tofacitinib. The receptor was isolated from a human donor with alopecia areata. The DNA sequence follows: TGCAGCGTTGCTGACAGGGAGTACGAGCAGTACTTC. Its amino acids are CSVADREYEQYF.